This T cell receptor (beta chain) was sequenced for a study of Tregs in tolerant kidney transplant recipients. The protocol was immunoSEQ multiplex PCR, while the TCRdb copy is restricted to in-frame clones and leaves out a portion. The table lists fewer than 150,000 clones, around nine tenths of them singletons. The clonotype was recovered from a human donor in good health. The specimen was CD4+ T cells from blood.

CDR3 loop: CASSLLGAPGETQYF. CDR3 coding DNA: TGCGCCAGCAGCTTGCTGGGGGCGCCAGGGGAGACCCAGTACTTC. The chain carries TRBV5-1 and TRBJ2-5; maybe TRBD1 (6 bases). The germline V gene encodes CDR1 SGHRS and CDR2 YFSETQ. V was pared by 1 base and J by 5 bases, with 15 bases between. The CDR3 loop spans 15 amino acids.